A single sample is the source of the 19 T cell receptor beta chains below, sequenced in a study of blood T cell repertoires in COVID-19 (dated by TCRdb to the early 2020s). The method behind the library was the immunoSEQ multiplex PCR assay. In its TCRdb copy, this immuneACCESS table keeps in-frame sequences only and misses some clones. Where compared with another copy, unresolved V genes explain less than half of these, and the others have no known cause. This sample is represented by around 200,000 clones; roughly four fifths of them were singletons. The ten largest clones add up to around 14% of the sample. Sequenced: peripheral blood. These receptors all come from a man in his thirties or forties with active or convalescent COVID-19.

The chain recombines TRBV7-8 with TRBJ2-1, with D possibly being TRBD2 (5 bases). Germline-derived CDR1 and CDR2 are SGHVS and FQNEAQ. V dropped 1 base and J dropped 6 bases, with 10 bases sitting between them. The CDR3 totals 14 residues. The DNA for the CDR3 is TGTGCCAGCAGCTTAGTGGTTAGCGTCAATGAGCAGTTCTTC. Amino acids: CASSLVVSVNEQFF.

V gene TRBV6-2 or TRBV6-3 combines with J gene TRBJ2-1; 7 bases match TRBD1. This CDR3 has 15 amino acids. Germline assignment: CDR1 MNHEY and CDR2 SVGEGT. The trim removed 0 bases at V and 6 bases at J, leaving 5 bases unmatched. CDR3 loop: CASSYSRQGGNEQFF. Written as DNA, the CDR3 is TGTGCCAGCAGTTACTCGAGACAGGGTGGCAATGAGCAGTTCTTC.

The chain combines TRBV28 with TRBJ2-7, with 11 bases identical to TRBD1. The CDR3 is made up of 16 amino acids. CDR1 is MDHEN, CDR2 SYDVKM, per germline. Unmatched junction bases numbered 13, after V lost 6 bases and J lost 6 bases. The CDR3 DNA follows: TGTGCCAGCAGCCCCGGGACAGGGGGAGTTCGGAGCGAGCAGTACGTC. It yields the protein CASSPGTGGVRSEQYV.

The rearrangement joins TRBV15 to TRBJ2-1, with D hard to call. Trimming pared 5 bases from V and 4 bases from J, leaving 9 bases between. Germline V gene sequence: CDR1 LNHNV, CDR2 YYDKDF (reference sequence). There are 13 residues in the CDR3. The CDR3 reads CATSPRQYNEQFF. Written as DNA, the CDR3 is TGTGCCACCAGCCCGCGGCAATACAATGAGCAGTTCTTC.

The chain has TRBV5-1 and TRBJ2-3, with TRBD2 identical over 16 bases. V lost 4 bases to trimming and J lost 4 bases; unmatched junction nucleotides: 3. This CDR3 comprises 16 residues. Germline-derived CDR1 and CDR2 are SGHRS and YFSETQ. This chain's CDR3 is CASSAGLAGGADTQYF. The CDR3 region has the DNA TGCGCCAGCAGCGCGGGACTAGCGGGGGGGGCAGATACGCAGTATTTT.

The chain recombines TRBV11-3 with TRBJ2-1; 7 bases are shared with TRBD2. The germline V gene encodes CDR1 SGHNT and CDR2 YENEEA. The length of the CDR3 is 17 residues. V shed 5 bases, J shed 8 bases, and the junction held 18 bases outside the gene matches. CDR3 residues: CASSGGDLSSPIYEQFF. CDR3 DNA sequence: TGTGCCAGCAGCGGGGGGGATCTGAGCTCCCCAATCTATGAGCAGTTCTTC.

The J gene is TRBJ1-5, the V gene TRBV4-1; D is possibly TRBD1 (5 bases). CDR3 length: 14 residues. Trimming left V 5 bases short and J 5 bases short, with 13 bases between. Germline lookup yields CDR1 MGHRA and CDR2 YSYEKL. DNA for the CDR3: TGCGCCAGCAGCAACCGGGGGGGGGATCAGCCCCAGCATTTT. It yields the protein CASSNRGGDQPQHF.

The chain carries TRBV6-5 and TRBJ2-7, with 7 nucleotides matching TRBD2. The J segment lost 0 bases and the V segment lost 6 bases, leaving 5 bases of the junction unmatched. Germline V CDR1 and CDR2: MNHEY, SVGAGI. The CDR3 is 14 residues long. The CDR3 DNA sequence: TGTGCCAGCAGCCAACTAGCGAGCTCCTACGAGCAGTACGTC. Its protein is CASSQLASSYEQYV.

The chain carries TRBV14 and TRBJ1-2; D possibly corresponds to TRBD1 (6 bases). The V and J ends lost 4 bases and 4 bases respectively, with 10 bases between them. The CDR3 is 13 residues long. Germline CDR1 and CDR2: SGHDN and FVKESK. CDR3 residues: CASSLTGLYGYTF. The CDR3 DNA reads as TGTGCCAGCAGCCTGACAGGACTCTATGGCTACACCTTC.

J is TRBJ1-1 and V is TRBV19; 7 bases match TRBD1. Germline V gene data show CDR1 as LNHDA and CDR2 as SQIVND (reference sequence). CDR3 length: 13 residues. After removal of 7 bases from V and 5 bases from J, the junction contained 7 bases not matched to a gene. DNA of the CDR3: TGTGCCAGTAAGGTACAGGGGAATACTGAAGCTTTCTTT. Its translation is CASKVQGNTEAFF.

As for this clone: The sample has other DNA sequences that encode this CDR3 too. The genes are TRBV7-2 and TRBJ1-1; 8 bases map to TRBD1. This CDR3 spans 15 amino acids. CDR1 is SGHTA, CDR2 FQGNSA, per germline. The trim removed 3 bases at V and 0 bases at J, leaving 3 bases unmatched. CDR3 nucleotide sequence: TGTGCCAGCAGCTTTAGGACAGGGATGAACACTGAAGCTTTCTTT. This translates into CASSFRTGMNTEAFF.

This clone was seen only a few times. The CDR3 sequence: CASSLGEGLKANVLTF. The CDR3 DNA sequence: TGTGCCAGCAGCTTAGGGGAGGGTCTGAAGGCCAACGTCCTGACTTTC. The chain combines TRBV7-9 with TRBJ2-6, with 7 nucleotides matching TRBD2. Losses at the gene ends were 1 base for V and 6 bases for J; bases not matched to a gene: 6. CDR3 length: 16 residues. Germline V gene sequence: CDR1 SEHNR, CDR2 FQNEAQ (reference sequence).

The CDR3 DNA reads TGCGCCAGCGGGGGGGCGGATACGCAGTATTTT. This gives the protein CASGGADTQYF. The rearrangement uses TRBV10-1 and TRBJ2-3; weak D call: TRBD2 (7 bases). V lost 8 bases and J 6 bases, leaving 9 bases between the germline ends. The CDR3 has 11 residues. CDR1 is WNHNN, CDR2 SYGVQD, per germline (reference sequence).

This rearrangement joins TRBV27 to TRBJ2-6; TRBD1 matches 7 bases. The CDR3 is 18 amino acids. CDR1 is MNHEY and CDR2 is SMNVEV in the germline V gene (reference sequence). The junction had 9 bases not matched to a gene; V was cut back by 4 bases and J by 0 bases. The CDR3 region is CASSSTDRALSGANVLTF. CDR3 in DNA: TGTGCCAGCAGTTCCACCGACAGGGCCCTCTCTGGGGCCAACGTCCTGACTTTC.

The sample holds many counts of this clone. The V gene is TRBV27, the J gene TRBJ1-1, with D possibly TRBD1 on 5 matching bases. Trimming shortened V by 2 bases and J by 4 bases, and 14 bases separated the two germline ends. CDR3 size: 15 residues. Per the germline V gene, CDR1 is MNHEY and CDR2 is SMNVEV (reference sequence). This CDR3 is CASSLGRDQGTEAFF. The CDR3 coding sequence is TGTGCCAGCAGTTTAGGGAGGGATCAGGGCACTGAAGCTTTCTTT.

This chain's CDR3 is CASSYSSRGSTNTGELFF. The CDR3 DNA sequence: TGTGCCAGCAGTTACTCGTCCAGGGGATCTACCAACACCGGGGAGCTGTTTTTT. V usage is TRBV6-2 or TRBV6-3 and J usage is TRBJ2-2; tentative D call: TRBD1 (6 bases). Germline CDR1 MNHEY, CDR2 SVGEGT. The CDR3 loop spans 18 amino acids. V lost 0 bases and J lost 2, with 16 bases in between.

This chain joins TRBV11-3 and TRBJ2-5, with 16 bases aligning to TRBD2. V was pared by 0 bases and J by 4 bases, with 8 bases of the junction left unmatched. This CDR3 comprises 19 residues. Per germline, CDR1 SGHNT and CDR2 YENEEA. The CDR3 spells CASSLDPGLAGGGSETQYF. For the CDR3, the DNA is TGTGCCAGCAGCTTAGACCCGGGACTAGCGGGAGGGGGCTCAGAGACCCAGTACTTC.

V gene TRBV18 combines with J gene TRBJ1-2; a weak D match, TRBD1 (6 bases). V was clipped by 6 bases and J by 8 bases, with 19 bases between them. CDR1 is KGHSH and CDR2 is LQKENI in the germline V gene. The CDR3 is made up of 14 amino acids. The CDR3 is CASSGGGSPSGYTF. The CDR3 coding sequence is TGTGCCAGCTCGGGGGGGGGCAGCCCGAGCGGCTACACCTTC. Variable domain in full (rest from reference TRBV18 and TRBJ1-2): NAGVMQNPRHLVRRRGQEARLRCSPMKGHSHVYWYRQLPEEGLKFMVYLQKENIIDESGMPKERFSAEFPKEGPSILRIQQVVRGDSAAYFCASSGGGSPSGYTFGSGTRLTVV.

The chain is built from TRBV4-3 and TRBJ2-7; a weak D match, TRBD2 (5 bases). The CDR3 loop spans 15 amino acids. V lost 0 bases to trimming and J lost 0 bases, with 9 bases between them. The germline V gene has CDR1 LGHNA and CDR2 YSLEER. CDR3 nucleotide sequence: TGCGCCAGCAGCCAAGAGTGGAGGAGCTCCTACGAGCAGTACTTC. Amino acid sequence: CASSQEWRSSYEQYF.